What follows are 21 T cell receptor beta chains derived from one specimen sequenced in a study of blood T cell repertoires in COVID-19. Method: immunoSEQ multiplex PCR; TCRdb's copy keeps in-frame clones and lacks some. The table includes some 100,000 clones, about 85% detected once. What was sequenced was peripheral blood. The receptor source for this set is a man between 60 and 70 years old with acute or convalescent COVID-19.

The genes are TRBV7-6 and TRBJ1-4; D may be TRBD1 (6 bases). The ends were cut back, 4 bases at V and 12 bases at J, with 21 bases in the middle. The CDR3 consists of 15 residues. Germline V CDR1 and CDR2: SGHVS, FNYEAQ. This CDR3 reads CASSSEGGPFRELFF. The CDR3 DNA sequence: TGTGCCAGCAGCTCGGAGGGGGGGCCCTTTCGGGAACTGTTTTTT.

The chain links TRBV6-5 to TRBJ1-2; possibly TRBD1 for D (6 bases). V was shortened by 5 bases and J by 4 bases, with 14 bases between the two germline ends. Germline V gene lookup returns CDR1 MNHEY and CDR2 SVGAGI. The CDR3 length is 14 residues. The CDR3 DNA reads as TGTGCCAGCAGTAACCGACAGGACCGCTATGGCTACACCTTC. This translates into CASSNRQDRYGYTF.

The chain employs TRBV5-1 and TRBJ2-5, with 9 positions matching TRBD1. V shed 2 bases, J shed 2 bases, and the junction held 1 base outside the gene matches. The CDR3 has 14 residues. Looked up from germline, CDR1 is SGHRS and CDR2 is YFSETQ. In DNA, the CDR3 is TGCGCCAGCAGCTTAGGACAGGGGCAAGAGACCCAGTACTTC. This translates into CASSLGQGQETQYF.

The V and J genes are TRBV30 and TRBJ1-1; 8 positions agree with TRBD1. V shed 0 bases and J 10 bases; nucleotides not matched to a gene: 7. Germline V CDR1 and CDR2: GTSNPN, SVGIG (reference sequence). This CDR3 has 13 amino acids. As DNA, the CDR3 is TGTGCCTGGAGTGTATCAGGGGGCGCAGGAGCTTTCTTT. It translates to CAWSVSGGAGAFF.

The chain uses TRBV6-6 and TRBJ2-7; TRBD1 agrees at 10 bases. There are 14 residues in the CDR3. The J segment lost 2 bases and the V segment lost 8 bases, leaving 6 bases of the junction unmatched. CDR1 and CDR2 from the germline V gene are MNHNY and SVGAGI (reference sequence). The CDR3 nucleotides are TGTGCCAGCGCTTCGGGGACAGGGGCCTACGAGCAGTACTTC. Encoded protein: CASASGTGAYEQYF.

The chain carries TRBV5-4 and TRBJ2-5; D is possibly TRBD1 (6 bases). CDR3 length equals 14 residues. The V gene's germline CDR1 is SGHNT and CDR2 YYREEE (reference sequence). The V end was cut by 4 bases, the J end by 2 bases, with 12 bases between. CDR3 DNA sequence: TGTGCCAGCAGCCGGGTTGACAGGCAAGAGACCCAGTACTTC. It specifies CASSRVDRQETQYF.

A single count supports this clone. V gene TRBV13 combines with J gene TRBJ2-7; TRBD1 aligns across 12 bases. Unmatched junction bases numbered 11, after V lost 4 bases and J lost 1 base. Germline CDR1 PRHDT, CDR2 FYEKMQ (reference sequence). The CDR3 contains 18 residues. The CDR3 bases are TGTGCCAGCAGCTCCGGGACAGGGGGCCTTATGGGTTCCTACGAGCAGTACTTC. The encoded protein is CASSSGTGGLMGSYEQYF.

The V and J genes are TRBV10-2 and TRBJ1-1; 7 bases fit TRBD1. Losses at the gene ends were 0 bases for V and 3 bases for J; bases not matched to a gene: 16. The CDR3 is made up of 19 amino acids. The germline V gene encodes CDR1 WSHSY and CDR2 SAAADI. CDR3 amino acids: CASSESVESRDSMDTEAFF. In nucleotides, the CDR3 is TGCGCCAGCAGTGAGTCGGTAGAATCCCGGGACAGCATGGACACTGAAGCTTTCTTT.

This clone showed up just once. The rearrangement uses TRBV3-1 (or the pseudogene TRBV3-2) and TRBJ1-5, with D possibly being TRBD1 (5 bases). Germline V gene lookup returns CDR1 LGHDT and CDR2 YNNKEL (reference sequence). V was pared by 0 bases and J by 6 bases, with 9 bases between. The length of the CDR3 is 14 residues. CDR3 in amino acids: CASSQDRGSQPQHF. DNA for the CDR3: TGTGCCAGCAGCCAAGATCGGGGGAGTCAGCCCCAGCATTTT.

The genes are TRBV10-3 and TRBJ2-7, with 8 bases fitting TRBD1. The CDR3 covers 14 residues. The junction had 4 bases not matched to a gene; V was cut back by 6 bases and J by 0 bases. CDR1 is ENHRY and CDR2 is SYGVKD in the germline V gene. Here the CDR3 reads CAIRTGANSYEQYF. For the CDR3, the DNA is TGTGCCATCAGGACAGGGGCTAACTCCTACGAGCAGTACTTC.

J is TRBJ1-1 and V is TRBV9; 7 nucleotides line up with TRBD1. The ends lost 4 bases at V and 5 bases at J; junction bases unmatched: 8. Germline values: CDR1 SGDLS, CDR2 YYNGEE. The CDR3 extends over 14 amino acids. CDR3 coding DNA: TGTGCCAGCAGCCCCCAGGGGGGAAGGACTGAAGCTTTCTTT. Protein product: CASSPQGGRTEAFF.

This chain connects TRBV9 to TRBJ2-1, with no clear D. CDR3 length equals 13 residues. Germline V gene lookup returns CDR1 SGDLS and CDR2 YYNGEE. V lost 4 bases and J 4 bases, leaving 9 bases between the germline ends. This CDR3 is CASSPRLYNEQFF. The CDR3 bases are TGTGCCAGCAGCCCCCGCCTATACAATGAGCAGTTCTTC.

The chain is built from TRBV7-2 and TRBJ2-7; 9 positions match TRBD2. The CDR3 consists of 15 residues. With V trimmed by 4 bases and J by 2 bases, 6 bases remained unmatched. Germline V gene lookup returns CDR1 SGHTA and CDR2 FQGNSA. The CDR3 nucleotides read TGTGCCAGCAGCTCCCGGACTAGCGCTGCCTACGAGCAGTACTTC. Translated, it gives CASSSRTSAAYEQYF.

The chain is built from TRBV12-3 or TRBV12-4 and TRBJ2-5; TRBD1 aligns across 7 bases. V was pared by 3 bases and J by 5 bases, with 3 bases of the junction left unmatched. This CDR3 comprises 13 residues. The CDR3 protein is CASSFGTEETQYF. CDR3 nucleotides: TGTGCCAGCAGTTTTGGGACAGAGGAGACCCAGTACTTC.

The chain combines TRBV11-2 with TRBJ2-5; D is undetermined. The CDR3 is 14 residues long. With 1 base removed from V and 0 bases from J, the gap between germline ends came to 6 bases. Germline V gives CDR1 SGHAT, CDR2 FQNNGV. The CDR3 coding sequence is TGTGCCAGCAGCTTAGGTCAAAACCAAGAGACCCAGTACTTC. Translating gives CASSLGQNQETQYF.

The rearrangement joins TRBV19 to TRBJ2-5, with TRBD1 matching 7 bases. With V trimmed by 7 bases and J by 2 bases, 7 bases remained unmatched. The CDR3 length is 14 residues. CDR1 LNHDA and CDR2 SQIVND come from the germline V gene (reference sequence). CDR3 residues: CASNAGTAQETQYF. The CDR3 bases are TGTGCCAGTAACGCCGGGACAGCACAAGAGACCCAGTACTTC.

This clone was observed a few times. The V call is TRBV5-1, the J call TRBJ1-2; 7 bases are shared with TRBD1. V gave up 0 bases and J gave up 4 bases; unmatched junction bases: 6. This CDR3 has 15 amino acids. Germline CDR1 is SGHRS and CDR2 is YFSETQ. This CDR3 reads CASSLGTTGTYGYTF. In DNA, the CDR3 is TGCGCCAGCAGCTTGGGGACGACAGGGACCTATGGCTACACCTTC.

The chain is built from TRBV6-6 and TRBJ2-7; 7 bases are shared with TRBD2. V was clipped by 2 bases and J by 3 bases; unmatched bases: 10. The length of the CDR3 is 16 residues. In germline, CDR1 is MNHNY, CDR2 SVGAGI (reference sequence). CDR3 sequence: CASSYATSALNYEQYF. DNA for the CDR3: TGTGCCAGCAGTTACGCCACTAGCGCCCTCAACTACGAGCAGTACTTC.

The genes are TRBV28 and TRBJ2-5; 12 nucleotides line up with TRBD2. The V and J ends lost 8 bases and 4 bases, in that order; junction bases with no gene match: 17. The CDR3 covers 18 residues. CDR1 and CDR2 (germline): MDHEN, SYDVKM. The CDR3 protein is CASGHRRLAGGPGETQYF. Here the CDR3 DNA reads TGTGCCAGCGGACATCGGAGGCTAGCGGGAGGGCCAGGAGAGACCCAGTACTTC.

The rearrangement links TRBV27 to TRBJ2-2, with 7 positions matching TRBD2. This CDR3 has 21 amino acids. Germline CDR1 is MNHEY and CDR2 is SMNVEV (reference sequence). V shed 0 bases, J shed 0 bases, and the junction held 16 bases outside the gene matches. Here the CDR3 reads CASSLSVVGGPSSSNTGELFF. Written as DNA, the CDR3 is TGTGCCAGCAGTTTATCGGTCGTGGGAGGGCCCTCCTCTTCGAACACCGGGGAGCTGTTTTTT.

The genes are TRBV10-3 and TRBJ2-3; 11 bases are a match to TRBD2. Per germline, CDR1 ENHRY and CDR2 SYGVKD. Trimming took 2 bases from V and 5 from J; bases not matched to a gene: 6. The CDR3 extends over 16 amino acids. CDR3 in DNA: TGTGCCATCAGTGAGATAGCGGGAGGGCGTGGAGATACGCAGTATTTT. Protein product: CAISEIAGGRGDTQYF.